A single sample gave rise to the 3 T cell receptor beta chains below, sequenced in a study of blood T cell repertoires in COVID-19. Clones were read by immunoSEQ multiplex PCR, and TCRdb kept only the in-frame ones, dropping some. The table includes some 140,000 clones, 84% detected once. Sequenced: peripheral blood. All receptors come from a woman of 80 years or more with acute or convalescent COVID-19.

There are a few counts of this clone. The chain has TRBV5-5 and TRBJ2-7; 8 bases are a match to TRBD1. Germline CDR1 SGHKS, CDR2 YYEKEE (reference sequence). The junction had 8 bases not matched to a gene; V was cut back by 1 base and J by 5 bases. The CDR3 is 15 amino acids. The DNA of the CDR3 is TGTGCCAGCAGCTTGCCCGACAGGGGAATTAACGAGCAGTACTTC. Encoded protein: CASSLPDRGINEQYF.

V and J are TRBV4-1 and TRBJ2-7; D possibly corresponds to TRBD1 (6 bases). This CDR3 is 15 amino acids long. Trimming removed 1 base from V and 0 bases from J, with 10 bases in between. CDR1 MGHRA and CDR2 YSYEKL come from the germline V gene. CDR3 DNA: TGCGCCAGCAGCCAAGCGTGGGACAACTCCTACGAGCAGTACTTC. This gives the protein CASSQAWDNSYEQYF.

The gene calls are TRBV5-1 and TRBJ2-7; 10 nucleotides match TRBD2. The V and J ends lost 3 bases and 7 bases, in that order; junction bases with no gene match: 10. The CDR3 has 15 amino acids. CDR1 SGHRS and CDR2 YFSETQ come from the germline V gene. The CDR3 sequence is CASSSSSGRRQEQYF. For the CDR3, the DNA is TGCGCCAGCAGCTCATCTAGCGGGAGACGACAAGAGCAGTACTTC.